This T cell receptor beta chain was sequenced in a study of post-analysis software for immune sequencing data. Turning to the study itself: Courses of disease covered relapsing-remitting, secondary progressive and progressive-relapsing multiple sclerosis.

This clonotype was detected a few times. The antigen remains unidentified. Prepared libraries of TCR beta cDNA carried unique molecular identifiers. T cells numbering roughly 0.9 to 11 million gave rise to around 460,000 cDNA molecules. TCRdb analysed the PCR reads with MiXCR anew, one entry per CDR3 protein. The sample has around 440,000 distinct CDR3 sequences, under 55% seen once. The study, taken as a whole, reports: Batch-mates among the samples co-clustered strongly by F measure. Versus controls, multiple sclerosis patients showed significantly lower diversity (normalized Chao1). Several TRBV segments (TRBV5-6, TRBV5-1 and TRBV20-1 among them) occurred more frequently in patients than in controls.

The CDR3 is made up of 15 amino acids. Germline loops: CDR1 SQVTM, CDR2 ANQGSEA. V lost 6 bases and J 0 bases, leaving 17 bases between the germline ends. This chain uses TRBV29-1 with TRBJ1-2; a weak D match, TRBD1 (6 bases). The TCR comes from a girl aged 10 to 17 with multiple sclerosis. The sample comprised blood. This CDR3 reads CSVRGGDGANYGYTF. The CDR3 region has the DNA TGCAGCGTCCGAGGGGGGGATGGAGCTAACTATGGCTACACCTTC.